A single sample gave rise to the 21 T cell receptor beta chains below, sequenced in a study of blood T cell repertoires in COVID-19. The protocol was immunoSEQ multiplex PCR, while the TCRdb copy is restricted to in-frame clones and leaves out a portion. The table shows around 150,000 clones, with around 87% occurring only once. What was sequenced was peripheral blood. The receptors were gathered from a middle-aged man with active COVID-19.

The CDR3 bases are TGTGCCAGCAGCTTGGGGAGGACCTCAACTAATGAAAAACTGTTTTTT. Translation gives CASSLGRTSTNEKLFF. The rearrangement uses TRBV5-5 and TRBJ1-4; no firm D call. Germline CDR1 SGHKS, CDR2 YYEKEE (reference sequence). Trimming cost V 0 bases and J 0 bases, with 9 bases left between them. The CDR3 is made up of 16 amino acids. Full variable domain (remainder filled in from reference TRBV5-5 and TRBJ1-4): DAGVTQSPTHLIKTRGQQVTLRCSPISGHKSVSWYQQVLGQGPQFIFQYYEKEERGRGNFPDRFSARQFPNYSSELNVNALLLGDSALYLCASSLGRTSTNEKLFFGSGTQLSVL.

J is TRBJ1-1 and V is TRBV10-3; 8 nucleotides line up with TRBD1. Losses at the gene ends were 7 bases for V and 3 bases for J; bases not matched to a gene: 4. The germline CDR1 and CDR2 sequences are ENHRY and SYGVKD. CDR3 size: 13 residues. CDR3 protein: CAIKGQDYTEAFF. For the CDR3, the DNA is TGTGCCATCAAGGGACAGGACTACACTGAAGCTTTCTTT.

As concerns this clone: One end of the junction fails to match germline, which may point to a read error. The chain uses TRBV18 and TRBJ2-3, with TRBD2 identical over 7 bases. The CDR3 totals 15 residues. Per the germline V gene, CDR1 is KGHSH and CDR2 is LQKENI. CDR3 loop: CASSPPGGSTDTQYF. The CDR3 DNA sequence: TGTGCCAGCTCCCCACCGGGGGGATCCACAGATACGCAGTATTTT.

The chain employs TRBV6-5 and TRBJ2-7; D possibly corresponds to TRBD1 (5 bases). This CDR3 region has 16 residues. Deletions cut 0 bases from V and 3 bases from J, with 15 bases between. From germline, CDR1 is MNHEY and CDR2 SVGAGI. The CDR3 sequence is CASSYSLRGHNYEQYF. The CDR3 coding sequence is TGTGCCAGCAGTTACTCGTTAAGGGGTCACAACTACGAGCAGTACTTC.

This clone was seen once. This chain connects TRBV6-5 to TRBJ2-7, with D possibly TRBD2 on 6 matching bases. V was clipped by 4 bases and J by 7 bases, with 14 bases between them. CDR3 length: 13 amino acids. Germline lookup yields CDR1 MNHEY and CDR2 SVGAGI. The CDR3 region is CASSSPFGREQYF. For the CDR3, the DNA is TGTGCCAGCAGTTCCCCTTTTGGGAGGGAGCAGTACTTC.

The rearrangement links TRBV6-6 to TRBJ2-7; 9 bases match TRBD1. The CDR3 extends over 15 amino acids. J lost 2 bases, V lost 2 bases, and 4 bases had no gene match. Germline CDR1 is MNHNY and CDR2 is SVGAGI (reference sequence). CDR3 residues: CASSYATGGPYEQYF. CDR3 nucleotides: TGTGCCAGCAGTTACGCGACAGGGGGGCCCTACGAGCAGTACTTC.

The chain joins TRBV6-2 or TRBV6-3 to TRBJ1-5; 8 bases align to TRBD1. This CDR3 spans 15 amino acids. In germline, CDR1 is MNHEY, CDR2 SVGEGT. J was trimmed by 8 bases and V by 4 bases; bases with no gene match: 10. The CDR3 loop is CASSSWDRTGEPQHF. CDR3 sequence (DNA): TGTGCCAGCAGTTCCTGGGACAGGACCGGGGAGCCCCAGCATTTT.

This chain connects TRBV2 to TRBJ1-2; D is undetermined. Germline V CDR1 and CDR2: SNHLY, FYNNEI. V lost 3 bases, J lost 7 bases, and 12 bases lay in between. The CDR3 spans 13 residues. CDR3 nucleotides: TGTGCCAGCAGTGACGAGGGAACGGTTGGCTACACCTTC. This translates into CASSDEGTVGYTF.

The V call is TRBV2, the J call TRBJ1-6; D uncertain. The CDR3 covers 15 residues. Trimming shortened V by 2 bases and J by 2 bases, and 7 bases separated the two germline ends. In germline, CDR1 is SNHLY, CDR2 FYNNEI. The CDR3 DNA reads as TGTGCCAGCAGTGAAACCGGGACCTATAATTCACCCCTCCACTTT. Protein sequence: CASSETGTYNSPLHF.

The chain has TRBV5-1 and TRBJ1-2; D remains unclear. Trimming removed 4 bases from V and 2 bases from J, with 12 bases in between. The CDR3 covers 14 residues. Per the germline V gene, CDR1 is SGHRS and CDR2 is YFSETQ. The CDR3 loop is CASSREMANYGYTF. The CDR3 nucleotides read TGCGCCAGCAGCCGGGAAATGGCGAACTATGGCTACACCTTC.

This rearrangement joins TRBV12-5 to TRBJ2-3; TRBD1 matches at 7 bases. With 5 bases clipped from V and 4 bases from J, the junction kept 6 bases outside the gene matches. The CDR3 is 14 residues long. Germline CDR1 reads LGHNT; CDR2 reads FRNRAP. The CDR3 coding sequence is TGTGCTAGTGGTCCTGGGACAGTTGCAGATACGCAGTATTTT. Translation: CASGPGTVADTQYF.

The V gene is TRBV7-6, the J gene TRBJ2-7, with 11 bases aligning to TRBD2. The V gene end was trimmed by 1 base and the J gene end by 4 bases; junction bases not matched to a gene: 3. The CDR3 sequence is 15 residues long. The V gene's germline CDR1 is SGHVS and CDR2 FNYEAQ. CDR3 amino acids: CASSLGGLAVYEQYF. DNA of the CDR3: TGTGCCAGCAGCTTAGGGGGACTAGCGGTATACGAGCAGTACTTC.

This clone was picked up a small number of times. The chain is built from TRBV12-3 or TRBV12-4 and TRBJ2-7, with no clear D. CDR3 length: 11 residues. V was clipped by 5 bases and J by 6 bases, with 8 bases between them. The CDR3 spells CASSHQREQYF. Here the CDR3 DNA reads TGTGCCAGCAGTCACCAGCGCGAGCAGTACTTC.

This clone was observed a handful of times. This rearrangement joins TRBV2 to TRBJ1-5; D remains unclear. The V gene's germline CDR1 is SNHLY and CDR2 FYNNEI. The CDR3 has 13 residues. Between the trimmed V and J ends, which lost 1 base and 6 bases, there was a span of 7 bases. The chain's CDR3 is CASSEDGPQPQHF. The CDR3 DNA follows: TGTGCCAGCAGTGAAGACGGTCCTCAGCCCCAGCATTTT.

The rearrangement links TRBV6-5 to TRBJ2-7; no clear D gene. CDR3 size: 10 residues. The ends were cut back, 7 bases at V and 4 bases at J, with 5 bases in the middle. The germline gives CDR1 MNHEY, CDR2 SVGAGI. The chain's CDR3 is CASNSYEQYF. DNA for the CDR3: TGTGCCAGCAATTCTTACGAGCAGTACTTC.

The chain is built from TRBV5-1 and TRBJ2-7, with TRBD1 matching over 9 bases. The CDR3 consists of 12 residues. The V segment lost 4 bases and the J segment 11 bases; nucleotides outside the gene matches: 7. The germline gives CDR1 SGHRS, CDR2 YFSETQ. This CDR3 is CASSEGTGIKYF. In nucleotides, the CDR3 is TGCGCCAGCAGCGAGGGGACAGGGATTAAGTACTTC.

The J gene is TRBJ2-1, the V gene TRBV6-1, with no clear D. Per germline, CDR1 MNHNS and CDR2 SASEGT. CDR3 length: 11 amino acids. Trimming shortened V by 3 bases and J by 14 bases, and 11 bases separated the two germline ends. The CDR3 DNA follows: TGTGCCAGCAGTGATTTGGTCCGAGAGTTCTTC. Translating gives CASSDLVREFF.

The chain uses TRBV3-1 (or the pseudogene TRBV3-2) and TRBJ2-3; D perhaps matches TRBD1 (6 bases). Per germline, CDR1 LGHDT and CDR2 YNNKEL (reference sequence). Trimming shortened V by 3 bases and J by 10 bases, and 11 bases separated the two germline ends. The CDR3 sequence is 12 residues long. As DNA, the CDR3 is TGTGCCAGCAGCCACGAGGGGGTTGCGCAGTATTTT. This encodes CASSHEGVAQYF.

The chain employs TRBV2 and TRBJ1-5, with 9 bases fitting TRBD1. The CDR3 contains 18 residues. The germline V gene encodes CDR1 SNHLY and CDR2 FYNNEI. V shed 7 bases and J 0 bases; nucleotides not matched to a gene: 13. The CDR3 sequence is CASKGDRVSSGSNQPQHF. For the CDR3, the DNA is TGTGCCAGCAAGGGGGACAGGGTCTCGTCGGGTAGCAATCAGCCCCAGCATTTT.

This rearrangement joins TRBV7-3 to TRBJ2-6, with D possibly TRBD2 on 6 matching bases. Trimming removed 2 bases from V and 4 bases from J, with 12 bases in between. There are 16 residues in the CDR3. Germline CDR1 is SGHTA and CDR2 is FQGTGA. CDR3 amino acids: CASSLELAGGANVLTF. CDR3 DNA sequence: TGTGCCAGCAGCTTAGAGCTGGCGGGAGGGGCCAACGTCCTGACTTTC.

The gene calls are TRBV13 and TRBJ2-5; TRBD1 agrees at 9 bases. This CDR3 has 16 residues. The ends lost 4 bases at V and 4 bases at J; junction bases unmatched: 10. From germline, CDR1 is PRHDT and CDR2 FYEKMQ (reference sequence). The CDR3 region is CASSSEPPGQGETQYF. The CDR3 coding sequence is TGTGCCAGCAGCTCAGAACCCCCGGGACAGGGAGAGACCCAGTACTTC. Full variable domain (remainder filled in from reference TRBV13 and TRBJ2-5): AAGVIQSPRHLIKEKRETATLKCYPIPRHDTVYWYQQGPGQDPQFLISFYEKMQSDKGSIPDRFSAQQFSDYHSELNMSSLELGDSALYFCASSSEPPGQGETQYFGPGTRLLVL.